The 9 T cell receptor beta chains below were found in one sample sequenced in a study of cytomegalovirus exposure and HLA in healthy donors. The PCR ran on 60 Vbeta and 13 Jbeta primers. TCRdb's table, derived via immunoSEQ multiplex PCR, lists solely in-frame clones and lacks some. The sample records roughly 180,000 clones, about 83% being singletons. Material: PBMCs. The receptors here all came from a female donor in good health and CMV-seronegative.

This chain connects TRBV29-1 to TRBJ2-3, with a possible D match to TRBD1 (5 bases). V was shortened by 6 bases and J by 2 bases, with 6 bases between the two germline ends. The CDR3 has 11 amino acids. CDR1 and CDR2 (germline): SQVTM, ANQGSEA. For the CDR3, the DNA is TGCAGCGTGGACACCACAGATACGCAGTATTTT. Encoded protein: CSVDTTDTQYF.

V gene TRBV6-1 combines with J gene TRBJ1-1, with TRBD1 matching over 8 bases. Germline values: CDR1 MNHNS, CDR2 SASEGT. This CDR3 is 12 amino acids long. With 11 bases clipped from V and 8 bases from J, the junction kept 10 bases outside the gene matches. The CDR3 region is CALELQGAEAFF. Here the CDR3 DNA reads TGTGCCCTAGAGCTCCAGGGGGCGGAAGCTTTCTTT.

The rearrangement joins TRBV6-1 to TRBJ2-5, with D tentatively TRBD1 (5 bases). Trimming cost V 2 bases and J 0 bases, with 13 bases left between them. CDR3 length equals 16 residues. CDR1 is MNHNS, CDR2 SASEGT, per germline. The CDR3 sequence is CASSERQGVHQETQYF. The CDR3 DNA follows: TGTGCCAGCAGTGAACGTCAGGGCGTACACCAAGAGACCCAGTACTTC.

This chain uses TRBV13 with TRBJ2-3; 8 bases line up with TRBD1. Germline loops: CDR1 PRHDT, CDR2 FYEKMQ (reference sequence). Trimming cost V 5 bases and J 1 base; bases outside gene matches: 8. The CDR3 spans 16 residues. CDR3 protein: CASSANRGAGTDTQYF. The CDR3 DNA is TGTGCCAGCAGCGCCAACAGGGGGGCCGGCACAGATACGCAGTATTTT.

This chain joins TRBV27 and TRBJ2-3; D is ambiguous. The V and J ends lost 2 bases and 2 bases respectively, with 8 bases between them. The CDR3 totals 14 residues. Germline V CDR1 and CDR2: MNHEY, SMNVEV (reference sequence). The CDR3 region is CASSLDSNTDTQYF. As DNA, the CDR3 is TGTGCCAGCAGTTTAGACTCGAACACAGATACGCAGTATTTT.

J is TRBJ2-3 and V is TRBV30, with 9 bases that match TRBD1. Per germline, CDR1 GTSNPN and CDR2 SVGIG (reference sequence). This CDR3 has 16 amino acids. J lost 9 bases, V lost 1 base, and 14 bases had no gene match. CDR3 bases: TGTGCCTGGAGTGCCCCCGGGACAGGGAACGAAGGGACGCAGTATTTT. Amino acids: CAWSAPGTGNEGTQYF.

This clone was detected once. This rearrangement joins TRBV19 to TRBJ2-1; possibly TRBD2 for D (5 bases). In germline, CDR1 is LNHDA, CDR2 SQIVND (reference sequence). The CDR3 runs to 12 residues. V was pared by 3 bases and J by 12 bases, with 12 bases between. CDR3 in amino acids: CASSIEGRRQFF. CDR3 bases: TGTGCCAGTAGTATTGAGGGCAGGAGGCAGTTCTTC. Complete variable domain (other parts from reference TRBV19 and TRBJ2-1): DGGITQSPKYLFRKEGQNVTLSCEQNLNHDAMYWYRQDPGQGLRLIYYSQIVNDFQKGDIAEGYSVSREKKESFPLTVTSAQKNPTAFYLCASSIEGRRQFFGPGTRLTVL.

In this sample, this clone turned up once. This rearrangement joins TRBV7-8 to TRBJ2-1, with 10 bases fitting TRBD2. Germline V lookup: CDR1 SGHVS, CDR2 FQNEAQ. V gave up 5 bases and J gave up 4 bases; unmatched junction bases: 8. The CDR3 extends over 16 amino acids. CDR3 sequence (DNA): TGTGCCAGCAGCCCACTTTCTAGCGGGGGTTACAATGAGCAGTTCTTC. Amino acids: CASSPLSSGGYNEQFF. Based on the CDR3 plus reference TRBV7-8 and TRBJ2-1, the full variable domain is GAGVSQSPRYKVAKRGQDVALRCDPISGHVSLFWYQQALGQGPEFLTYFQNEAQLDKSGLPSDRFFAERPEGSVSTLKIQRTQQEDSAVYLCASSPLSSGGYNEQFFGPGTRLTVL.

V usage is TRBV5-4 and J usage is TRBJ2-1; no firm D call. Per germline, CDR1 SGHNT and CDR2 YYREEE (reference sequence). V lost 1 base and J 3 bases, leaving 5 bases between the germline ends. The CDR3 covers 13 residues. The CDR3 DNA follows: TGTGCCAGCAGCTTGCCGGTCTACAATGAGCAGTTCTTC. Translated, it gives CASSLPVYNEQFF.